This T cell receptor beta chain was documented in a study of cytomegalovirus exposure and HLA in healthy donors. General study points: Sequences of the TCR beta chain were said to predict the HLA-A and HLA-B alleles of most subjects accurately. Analysis performed later found approximately 17,000 TCR beta sequences associated with HLA alleles at 0.05 false discovery rate.

CDR3 size: 15 residues. In germline, CDR1 is ENHRY, CDR2 SYGVKD. V trimming: 8 bases; J trimming: 6 bases; junction bases outside the gene matches: 11. In the case of this clone: The target antigen is unknown.

PCR primers comprised 60 Vbeta and 13 Jbeta primers. TCRdb's table, derived via immunoSEQ multiplex PCR, lists solely in-frame clones and lacks some. Here the sample spans approximately 110,000 clones, more than 80% being singletons. The V and J genes are TRBV10-3 and TRBJ2-1, with 9 bases that match TRBD2. The sequenced material came from PBMCs. This sequence was found in a man aged 18 to 29 in good health and CMV-seronegative. The CDR3: CAIRLAGEIINEQFF. The CDR3 nucleotides read TGTGCCATCCGATTAGCGGGAGAGATTATCAATGAGCAGTTCTTC.